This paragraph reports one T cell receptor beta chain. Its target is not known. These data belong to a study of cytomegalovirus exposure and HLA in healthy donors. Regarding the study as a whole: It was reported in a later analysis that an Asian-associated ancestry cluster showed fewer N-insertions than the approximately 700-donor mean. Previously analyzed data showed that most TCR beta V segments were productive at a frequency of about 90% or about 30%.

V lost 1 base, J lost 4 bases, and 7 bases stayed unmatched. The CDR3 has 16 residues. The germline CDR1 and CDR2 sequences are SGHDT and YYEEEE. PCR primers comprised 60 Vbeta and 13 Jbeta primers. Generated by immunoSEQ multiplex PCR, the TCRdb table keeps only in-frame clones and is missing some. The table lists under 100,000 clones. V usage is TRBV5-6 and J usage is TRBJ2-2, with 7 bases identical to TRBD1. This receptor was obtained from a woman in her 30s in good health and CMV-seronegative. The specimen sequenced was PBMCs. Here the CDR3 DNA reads TGTGCCAGCAGCTTGTTGGGGACAGCCGGCACCGGGGAGCTGTTTTTT. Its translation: CASSLLGTAGTGELFF.